Listed below are T cell receptor beta chains from one sample, sequenced in a study of cytomegalovirus exposure and HLA in healthy donors. Profiled with immunoSEQ multiplex PCR; TCRdb holds only in-frame clones, not every one. The table has more than 85,000 clones, over 70% seen once. The sequenced material came from PBMCs. The receptor set was obtained from a male donor in good health and CMV-seronegative. The CDR3 runs from the conserved cysteine through the conserved F or W. D genes are given only for firm matches. Expanded clones are given a class, and other clones once, few, many or no size at all.

v_gene	abundance	j_gene	d_gene	CDR3nt	CDR3aa
TRBV6-1	NA	TRBJ2-7	TRBD1	TGTGCCAGCACTAAGGGACAGCCTCCCTACGAGCAGTACTTC	CASTKGQPPYEQYF
TRBV5-6	once	TRBJ2-7	TRBD1	TGTGCCAGCAGCACACAGGGGCGGTTCCCCTACGAGCAGTACTTC	CASSTQGRFPYEQYF
TRBV27	NA	TRBJ2-2	TRBD2	TGTGCCAGCAGTTCGTTGCTAGCGGGATTCACCGGGGAGCTGTTTTTT	CASSSLLAGFTGELFF
TRBV7-3	NA	TRBJ2-3	TRBD2	TGTGCCAGCACATCTGCGGGAGGGCCTGGCACAGATACGCAGTATTTT	CASTSAGGPGTDTQYF
TRBV7-2	few	TRBJ1-4	NA	TGTGCCAGCAGCTTAGTGGGGGGGGCGCCTTCCGAAAAACTGTTTTTT	CASSLVGGAPSEKLFF
TRBV11-2	NA	TRBJ2-7	NA	TGTGCCAGCAGGGGCGGGACCCGAGGTGGCGAGCAGTACTTC	CASRGGTRGGEQYF
TRBV6-4	NA	TRBJ2-2	NA	TGTGCCACCTCGAACACCGGGGAGCTGTTTTTT	CATSNTGELFF
TRBV18	NA	TRBJ2-3	TRBD2	TGTGCCAGCTCACCACGTGTACTTAGCGGGAGTGGAGATACGCAGTATTTT	CASSPRVLSGSGDTQYF
TRBV7-2	NA	TRBJ2-3	NA	TGTGCCAGCAGCTTCCGGACAACCACAGATACGCAGTATTTT	CASSFRTTTDTQYF
TRBV5-1	NA	TRBJ2-7	TRBD1	TGCGCCAGCAGCTTGTCGGGACAGACCTACGAGCAGTACTTC	CASSLSGQTYEQYF
TRBV7-8	NA	TRBJ1-6	NA	TGTGCCAGCAGCTCGACTGATTCACCCCTCCACTTT	CASSSTDSPLHF
TRBV7-8	NA	TRBJ2-4	TRBD1	TGTGCCAGCAGCAAGCGACAGGGGGCAATAAACATTCAGTACTTC	CASSKRQGAINIQYF
TRBV11-3	NA	TRBJ2-5	TRBD2	TGTGCCAGCAGCTTAGCCCCGACTAGCGGGAGGCCGTGGGAGACCCAGTACTTC	CASSLAPTSGRPWETQYF
TRBV9	NA	TRBJ1-4	TRBD1	TGTGCCAGCAGCGTAGGTCCAGGGGGCATGTCTAATGAAAAACTGTTTTTT	CASSVGPGGMSNEKLFF
TRBV7-2	NA	TRBJ1-4	TRBD1	TGTGCCAGCAGCACGACAGGGCCTAATGAAAAACTGTTTTTT	CASSTTGPNEKLFF
TRBV29-1	once	TRBJ1-1	TRBD1	TGCAGCGTTGGCGGCGGGACAGTAGCCATGAACACTGAAGCTTTCTTT	CSVGGGTVAMNTEAFF
TRBV6-5	NA	TRBJ2-7	TRBD1	TGTGCCAGCGGGGGACAGGGACGGTCCGAGCAGTACTTC	CASGGQGRSEQYF
TRBV19	NA	TRBJ1-5	TRBD1	TGTGCCAGTATCAGAGGGACAGGGATGCTTTGGGACAATCAGCCCCAGCATTTT	CASIRGTGMLWDNQPQHF
TRBV18	NA	TRBJ2-5	TRBD2	TGTGCCAGCTCACTGGGGACTAGCGGGAGTGGGCAAGAGACCCAGTACTTC	CASSLGTSGSGQETQYF
TRBV29-1	once	TRBJ2-3	NA	TGCAGCGTTGTCCTAGCCTCAGATACGCAGTATTTT	CSVVLASDTQYF
TRBV27	NA	TRBJ1-5	NA	TGTGCCAGCAGCTGGGGGGGAGAGGGCCAGCCCCAGCATTTT	CASSWGGEGQPQHF
TRBV4-2	NA	TRBJ1-1	NA	TGTGCCAGCAGCCAAGGGGTCAGGGGATACTTATTGAGCACTGAAGCTTTCTTT	CASSQGVRGYLLSTEAFF
TRBV6-1	NA	TRBJ2-1	NA	TGTGCCAGCAACCTGGAGCGGAGGGGGGGGAATGAGCAGTTCTTC	CASNLERRGGNEQFF
TRBV6-1	NA	TRBJ2-5	NA	TGTGCCAGCAGTCCTACAGGTTTCCCCGAGACCCAGTACTTC	CASSPTGFPETQYF
TRBV12-5	NA	TRBJ2-7	TRBD2	TGTGCTAGTGGTGCTGTAGCGGGAGGGCCTGTCTACGAGCAGTACTTC	CASGAVAGGPVYEQYF
TRBV27	once	TRBJ2-2	NA	TGTGCCAGCAGTTTAGGGCATTCCACCGGGGAGCTGTTTTTT	CASSLGHSTGELFF
TRBV4-2	NA	TRBJ2-7	TRBD1	TGTGCCAGCAGCCCATTAACAGGGGTCTCCTACGAGCAGTACTTC	CASSPLTGVSYEQYF
TRBV6-1	NA	TRBJ2-7	NA	TGTGCCAGCAGTTCGTTTTACAGGAACGAGCAGTACTTC	CASSSFYRNEQYF
TRBV9	NA	TRBJ1-4	TRBD1	TGTGCCAGCAGCGGGGGGGGGACAGGGGGAGGGGGACGTGAAAAACTGTTTTTT	CASSGGGTGGGGREKLFF
TRBV9	once	TRBJ2-2	NA	TGTGCCAGCAGCGTCCAACTATCGAACACCGGGGAGCTGTTTTTT	CASSVQLSNTGELFF
TRBV14	NA	TRBJ2-5	TRBD2	TGTGCCAGCAGCCGTATACCGGGACTAACGTACCAAGAGACCCAGTACTTC	CASSRIPGLTYQETQYF
TRBV7-9	few	TRBJ1-1	TRBD1	TGTGCCAGCAGCTTAGAACAGGGGAATGAAGCTTTCTTT	CASSLEQGNEAFF
TRBV7-9	many	TRBJ2-2	TRBD2	TGTGCCAGCAGCTCCTCCCACCTAGCGGGAGATACCGGGGAGCTGTTTTTT	CASSSSHLAGDTGELFF
TRBV5-1	NA	TRBJ1-4	TRBD1	TGCGCCAGCAGCACAGGACAGGATAATGAAAAACTGTTTTTT	CASSTGQDNEKLFF
TRBV7-3	once	TRBJ2-1	TRBD2	TGTGCCAGCAGCGCGGGACTACCCAGCTCCTACAATGAGCAGTTCTTC	CASSAGLPSSYNEQFF
TRBV13	NA	TRBJ1-1	TRBD1	TGTGCCAGCAGCTCGACAGGGAGCACTGAAGCTTTCTTT	CASSSTGSTEAFF
TRBV7-2	NA	TRBJ2-3	TRBD2	TGTGCCAGCAGTCTAGCGGGCCCGGGCACAGATACGCAGTATTTT	CASSLAGPGTDTQYF
TRBV7-9	NA	TRBJ2-5	NA	TGTGCCAGCAGCCCGGGGTTCTGGGAGACCCAGTACTTC	CASSPGFWETQYF
TRBV7-2	NA	TRBJ2-1	TRBD2	TGTGCCAGCAGCTTAGTAGGGGGTAGCGGGAGTGCCTACAATGAGCAGTTCTTC	CASSLVGGSGSAYNEQFF
TRBV2	NA	TRBJ1-1	TRBD1	TGTGCCAGCAGTCCCCGGACAGGGGGCATGAACACTGAAGCTTTCTTT	CASSPRTGGMNTEAFF
TRBV7-2	once	TRBJ2-7	NA	TGTGCCAGCAGCTTAGACAGGTGGTCTTACGAGCAGTACTTC	CASSLDRWSYEQYF
TRBV28	NA	TRBJ2-5	TRBD2	TGTGCCAGCAGTCTAGGGACTAGCGGGAGACAGACCCAGTACTTC	CASSLGTSGRQTQYF
TRBV7-2	NA	TRBJ2-7	NA	TGTGCCAGCAGCTTATCTGGACTATTCCCCTACGAGCAGTACTTC	CASSLSGLFPYEQYF
TRBV6-4	NA	TRBJ2-5	TRBD2	TGTGCCAGCAGTGACACGACTAGCGGGACAGAGACCCAGTACTTC	CASSDTTSGTETQYF
TRBV23-1	few	TRBJ2-5	TRBD1	TGCGCCAGCAGTAGGGACAGGGGGCGAGAGGAGACCCAGTACTTC	CASSRDRGREETQYF
TRBV5-5	NA	TRBJ2-2	NA	TGTGCCAGCAGCTTGAGTAACAGGGACACCGGGGAGCTGTTTTTT	CASSLSNRDTGELFF
TRBV7-6	NA	TRBJ2-3	TRBD2	TGTGCCAGCAGCCACCCGGGACTAGCGGGAGCCACAGATACGCAGTATTTT	CASSHPGLAGATDTQYF
TRBV28	NA	TRBJ2-1	TRBD2	TGTGCCAGCAGTTTTGTGGGGCTAGGGACTAGCGGGACCGGTGAGCAGTTCTTC	CASSFVGLGTSGTGEQFF
TRBV7-9	NA	TRBJ2-5	TRBD2	TGTGCCAGCAGCCCGGGACTAGACGGCGAGACCCAGTACTTC	CASSPGLDGETQYF
TRBV29-1	once	TRBJ1-1	NA	TGCAGCGTTGAAGAGGGGAGCAGGACTGAAGCTTTCTTT	CSVEEGSRTEAFF
TRBV7-6	NA	TRBJ1-5	NA	TGTGCCAGCAGCTTAGCGGGGCCTCGAAATCAGCCCCAGCATTTT	CASSLAGPRNQPQHF
TRBV21-1	NA	TRBJ2-5	NA	TGTGCCAGCGCGAAAGGGGGACAGACCCAGTACTTC	CASAKGGQTQYF
TRBV19	few	TRBJ1-1	TRBD1	TGTGCCAGTAGTCTGACCAGGGGGGACACTGAAGCTTTCTTT	CASSLTRGDTEAFF
TRBV7-9	NA	TRBJ2-3	TRBD2	TGTGCCAGCAGCCCCGTTTGGGATAGCGGGAGCCTCCAGGATACGCAGTATTTT	CASSPVWDSGSLQDTQYF